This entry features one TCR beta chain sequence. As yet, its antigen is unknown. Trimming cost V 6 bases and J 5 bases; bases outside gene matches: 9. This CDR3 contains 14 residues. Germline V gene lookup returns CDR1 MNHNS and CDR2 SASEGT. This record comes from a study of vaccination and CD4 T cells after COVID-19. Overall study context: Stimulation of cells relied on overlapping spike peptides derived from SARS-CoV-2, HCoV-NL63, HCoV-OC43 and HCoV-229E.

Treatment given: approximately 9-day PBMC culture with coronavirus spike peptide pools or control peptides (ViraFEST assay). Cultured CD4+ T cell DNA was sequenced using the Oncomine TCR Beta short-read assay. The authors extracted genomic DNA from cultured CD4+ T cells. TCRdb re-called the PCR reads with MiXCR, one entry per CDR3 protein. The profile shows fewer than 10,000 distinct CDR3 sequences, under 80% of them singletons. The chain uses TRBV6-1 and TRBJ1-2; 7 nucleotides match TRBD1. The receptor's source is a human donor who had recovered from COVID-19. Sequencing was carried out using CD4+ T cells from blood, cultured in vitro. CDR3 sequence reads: CASRARQGGYGYTF. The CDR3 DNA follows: TGTGCCAGCAGAGCTCGACAGGGAGGGTATGGCTACACCTTC.